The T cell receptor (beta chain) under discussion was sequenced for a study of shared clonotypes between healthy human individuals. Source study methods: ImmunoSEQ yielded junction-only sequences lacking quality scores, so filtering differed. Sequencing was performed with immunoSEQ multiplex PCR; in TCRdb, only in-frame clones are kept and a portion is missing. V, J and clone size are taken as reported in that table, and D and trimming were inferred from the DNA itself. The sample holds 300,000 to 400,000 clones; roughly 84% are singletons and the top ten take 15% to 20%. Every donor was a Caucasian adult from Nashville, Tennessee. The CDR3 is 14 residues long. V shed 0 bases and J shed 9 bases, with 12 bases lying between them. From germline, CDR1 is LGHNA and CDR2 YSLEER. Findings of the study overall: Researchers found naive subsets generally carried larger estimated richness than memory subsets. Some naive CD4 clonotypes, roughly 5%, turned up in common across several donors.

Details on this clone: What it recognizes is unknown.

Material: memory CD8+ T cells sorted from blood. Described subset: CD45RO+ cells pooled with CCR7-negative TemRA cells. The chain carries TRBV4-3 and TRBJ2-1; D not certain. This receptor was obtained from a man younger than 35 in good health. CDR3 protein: CASSQDIWVPEQFF. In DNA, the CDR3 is TGCGCCAGCAGCCAAGATATTTGGGTTCCTGAGCAGTTCTTC.